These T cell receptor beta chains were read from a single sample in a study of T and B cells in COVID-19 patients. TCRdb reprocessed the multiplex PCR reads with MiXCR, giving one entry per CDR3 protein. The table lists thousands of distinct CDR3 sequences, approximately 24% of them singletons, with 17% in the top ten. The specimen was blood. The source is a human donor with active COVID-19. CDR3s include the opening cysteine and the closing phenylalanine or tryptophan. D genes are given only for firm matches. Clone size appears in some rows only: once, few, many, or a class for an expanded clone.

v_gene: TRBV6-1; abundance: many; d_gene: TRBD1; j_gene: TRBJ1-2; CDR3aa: CASTTRTGGDGYTF; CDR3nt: TGTGCCAGCACGACGAGGACAGGGGGGGATGGCTACACCTTC
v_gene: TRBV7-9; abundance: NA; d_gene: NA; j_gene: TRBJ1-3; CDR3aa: CASSPPQRSGNTIYF; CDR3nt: TGTGCCAGCAGCCCCCCACAGCGCTCTGGAAACACCATATATTTT
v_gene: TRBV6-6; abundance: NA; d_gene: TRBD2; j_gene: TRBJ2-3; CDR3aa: CASSYSGLAGGPDTQYF; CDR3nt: TGTGCCAGCAGTTACTCGGGACTAGCGGGGGGGCCAGATACGCAGTATTTT
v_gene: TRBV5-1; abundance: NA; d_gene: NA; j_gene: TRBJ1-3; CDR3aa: CASSAFSGNTIYF; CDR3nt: TGCGCCAGCAGTGCCTTCTCTGGAAACACCATATATTTT
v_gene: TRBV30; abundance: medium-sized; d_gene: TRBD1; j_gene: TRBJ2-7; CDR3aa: CAWSPLDRSSYEQYF; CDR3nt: TGTGCCTGGAGTCCGCTGGACAGGAGCTCCTACGAGCAGTACTTC
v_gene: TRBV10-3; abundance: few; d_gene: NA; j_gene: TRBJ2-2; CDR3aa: CAISVSTGELFF; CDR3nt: TGTGCCATCAGTGTCAGCACCGGGGAGCTGTTTTTT
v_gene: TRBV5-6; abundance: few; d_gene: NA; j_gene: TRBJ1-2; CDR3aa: CASSPTVGTAWDYGYTF; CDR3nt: TGTGCCAGCAGCCCGACCGTAGGGACCGCGTGGGACTATGGCTACACCTTC
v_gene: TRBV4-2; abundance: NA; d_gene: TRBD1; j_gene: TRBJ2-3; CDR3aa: CASSQVLQGARTDTQYF; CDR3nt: TGTGCCAGCAGCCAAGTCCTACAGGGGGCGCGCACAGATACGCAGTATTTT
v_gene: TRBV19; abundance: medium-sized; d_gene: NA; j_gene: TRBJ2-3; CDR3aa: CASSPDSTDTQYF; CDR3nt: TGTGCCAGTAGTCCCGACTCCACAGATACGCAGTATTTT
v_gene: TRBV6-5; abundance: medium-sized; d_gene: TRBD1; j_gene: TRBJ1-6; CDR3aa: CASSTTGGSSPLHF; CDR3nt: TGTGCCAGCAGTACGACAGGGGGCAGTTCACCCCTCCACTTT
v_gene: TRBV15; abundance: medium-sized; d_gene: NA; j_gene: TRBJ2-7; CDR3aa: CATSPGWGKESEQYF; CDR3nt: TGTGCCACCAGCCCCGGTTGGGGCAAAGAATCCGAGCAGTACTTC
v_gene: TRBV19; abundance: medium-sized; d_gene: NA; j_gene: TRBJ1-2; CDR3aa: CASSIRSAASYTF; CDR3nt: TGTGCCAGTAGTATCAGATCCGCAGCCAGCTACACCTTC
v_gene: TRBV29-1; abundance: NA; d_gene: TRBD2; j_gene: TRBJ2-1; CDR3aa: CSVGLRLAGEGEQFF; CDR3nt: TGCAGCGTTGGCCTCCGACTAGCGGGAGAGGGAGAGCAGTTCTTC
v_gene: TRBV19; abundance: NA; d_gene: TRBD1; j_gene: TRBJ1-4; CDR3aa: CASRKAGQGDEKLFF; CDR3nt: TGTGCCAGTAGGAAAGCGGGACAGGGGGATGAAAAACTGTTTTTT
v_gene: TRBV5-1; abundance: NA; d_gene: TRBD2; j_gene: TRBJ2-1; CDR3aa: CASSPLGASGISISEQFF; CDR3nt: TGCGCCAGCAGCCCCCTTGGGGCTAGCGGGATATCTATCAGTGAGCAGTTCTTC
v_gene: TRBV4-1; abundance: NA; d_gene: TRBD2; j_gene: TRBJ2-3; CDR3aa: CASSQDRPAGGWTDTQYF; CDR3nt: TGCGCCAGCAGCCAAGATAGGCCAGCGGGGGGTTGGACAGATACGCAGTATTTT
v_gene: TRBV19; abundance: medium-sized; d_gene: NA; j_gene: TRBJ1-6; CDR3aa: CATRQVDNSPLHF; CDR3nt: TGTGCCACCAGACAGGTTGATAATTCACCCCTCCACTTT
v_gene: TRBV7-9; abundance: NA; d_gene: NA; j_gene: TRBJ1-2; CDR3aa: CASSSSGVENYGYTF; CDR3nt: TGTGCCAGCAGCTCGTCAGGGGTTGAAAACTATGGCTACACCTTC
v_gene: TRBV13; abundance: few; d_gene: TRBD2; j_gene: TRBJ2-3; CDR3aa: CASSPWGGIADTQYF; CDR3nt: TGTGCCAGCAGCCCCTGGGGGGGTATTGCAGATACGCAGTATTTT
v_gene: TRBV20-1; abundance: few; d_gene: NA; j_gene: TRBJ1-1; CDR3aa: CSATTGNRAFF; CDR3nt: TGCAGTGCTACGACAGGCAATCGAGCTTTCTTT
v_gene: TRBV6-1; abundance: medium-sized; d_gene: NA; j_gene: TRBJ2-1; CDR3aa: CASRARLDLNEQFF; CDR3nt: TGTGCCAGCAGGGCCCGACTAGATCTCAATGAGCAGTTCTTC
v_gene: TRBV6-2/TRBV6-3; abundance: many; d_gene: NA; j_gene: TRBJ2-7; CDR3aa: CASSYYYEQYF; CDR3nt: TGTGCCAGCAGTTACTACTACGAGCAGTACTTC
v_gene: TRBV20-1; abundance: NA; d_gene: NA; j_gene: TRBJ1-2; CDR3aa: CSARDPGGGRYGYTF; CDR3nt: TGCAGTGCTAGAGATCCTGGAGGGGGTCGGTATGGCTACACCTTC
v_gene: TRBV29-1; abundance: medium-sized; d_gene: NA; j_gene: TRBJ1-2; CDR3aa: CSVGGALLYGYTF; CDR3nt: TGCAGCGTTGGAGGGGCCCTCCTCTATGGCTACACCTTC
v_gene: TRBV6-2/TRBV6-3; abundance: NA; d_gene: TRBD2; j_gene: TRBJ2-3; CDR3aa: CASSQHRRSRGGPTHTQYF; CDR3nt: TGTGCCAGCAGTCAACACCGCCGGTCCCGGGGGGGACCCACGCATACGCAGTATTTT
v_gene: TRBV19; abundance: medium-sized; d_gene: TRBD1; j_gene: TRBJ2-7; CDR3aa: CASSITDRDNEQYF; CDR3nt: TGTGCCAGTAGTATAACGGACAGGGACAACGAGCAGTACTTC
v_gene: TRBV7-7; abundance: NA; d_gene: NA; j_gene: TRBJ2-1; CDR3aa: CASSLGTAFYNEQFF; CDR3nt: TGTGCTAGCAGCTTAGGAACAGCCTTCTACAATGAGCAGTTCTTC
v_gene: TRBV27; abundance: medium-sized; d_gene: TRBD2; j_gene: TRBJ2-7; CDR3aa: CASQAGLGEQYF; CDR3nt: TGTGCCAGCCAAGCGGGGTTAGGGGAGCAGTACTTC
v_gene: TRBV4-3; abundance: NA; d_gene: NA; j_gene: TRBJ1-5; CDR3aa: CASSQGLDFPRRPQHF; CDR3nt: TGCGCCAGCAGCCAAGGGTTAGATTTCCCCAGACGGCCCCAGCATTTT
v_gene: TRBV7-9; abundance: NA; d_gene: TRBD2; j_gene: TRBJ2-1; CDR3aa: CASSILTSGSGNEQFF; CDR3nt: TGTGCCAGCAGCATCTTGACTAGCGGGAGCGGGAACGAGCAGTTCTTC
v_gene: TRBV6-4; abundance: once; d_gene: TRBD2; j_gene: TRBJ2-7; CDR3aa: CASSDSSGGSYEQYF; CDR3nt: TGTGCCAGCAGTGACTCAAGCGGGGGGTCCTACGAGCAGTACTTC
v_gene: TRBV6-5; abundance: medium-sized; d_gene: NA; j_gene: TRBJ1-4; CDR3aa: CASSAALAEKLFF; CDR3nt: TGTGCCAGCAGCGCAGCCCTGGCTGAAAAACTGTTTTTT
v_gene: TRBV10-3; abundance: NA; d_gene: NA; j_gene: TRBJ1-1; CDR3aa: CAISESRLGGTEAFF; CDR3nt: TGTGCCATCAGTGAGTCGCGGCTCGGGGGCACTGAAGCTTTCTTT
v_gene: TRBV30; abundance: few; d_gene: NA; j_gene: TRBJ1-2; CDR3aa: CAWSGLYGYTF; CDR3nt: TGTGCCTGGAGTGGCCTCTATGGCTACACCTTC
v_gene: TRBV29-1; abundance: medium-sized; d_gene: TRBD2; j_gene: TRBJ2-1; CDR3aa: CSVDKAGGSYNEQFF; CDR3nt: TGCAGCGTTGACAAAGCGGGGGGGAGCTACAATGAGCAGTTCTTC
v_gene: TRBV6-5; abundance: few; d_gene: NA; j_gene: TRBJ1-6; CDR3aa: CASSYSRWDTTNNSPLHF; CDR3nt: TGTGCCAGCAGTTACTCGAGGTGGGACACTACCAATAATTCACCCCTCCACTTT
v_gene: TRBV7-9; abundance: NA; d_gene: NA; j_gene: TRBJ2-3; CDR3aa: CASSLVFGGNLLSDTQYF; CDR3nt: TGTGCCAGCAGCTTAGTATTTGGGGGGAATCTGTTGTCAGATACGCAGTATTTT
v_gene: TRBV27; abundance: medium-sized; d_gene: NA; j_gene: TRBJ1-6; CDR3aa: CASSLGLLYNSPLHF; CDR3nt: TGTGCCAGCAGTCTGGGACTTCTCTATAATTCACCCCTCCACTTT
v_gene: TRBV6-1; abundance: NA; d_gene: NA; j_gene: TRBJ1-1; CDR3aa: CASSPTWWEGNTEAFF; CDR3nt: TGTGCCAGCAGTCCCACCTGGTGGGAGGGGAACACTGAAGCTTTCTTT
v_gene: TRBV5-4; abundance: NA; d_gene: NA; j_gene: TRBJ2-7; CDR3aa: CASSTGGYEQYF; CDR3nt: TGTGCCAGCAGCACCGGGGGCTACGAGCAGTACTTC
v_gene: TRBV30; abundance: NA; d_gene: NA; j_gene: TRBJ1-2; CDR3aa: CAWSRDNYGYTF; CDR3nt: TGTGCCTGGAGTAGGGATAACTATGGCTACACCTTC
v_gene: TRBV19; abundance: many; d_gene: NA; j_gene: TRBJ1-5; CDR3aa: CASSIKDSFNQPQHF; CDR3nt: TGTGCCAGTAGTATAAAGGACAGCTTCAATCAGCCCCAGCATTTT
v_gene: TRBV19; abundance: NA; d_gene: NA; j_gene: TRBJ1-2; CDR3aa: CASSPELYYGYTF; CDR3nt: TGTGCCAGTAGTCCAGAACTCTACTATGGCTACACCTTC
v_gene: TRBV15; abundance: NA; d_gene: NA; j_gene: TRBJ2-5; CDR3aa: CATSEGRELQETQYF; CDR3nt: TGTGCCACCAGCGAGGGCAGGGAGTTACAAGAGACCCAGTACTTC
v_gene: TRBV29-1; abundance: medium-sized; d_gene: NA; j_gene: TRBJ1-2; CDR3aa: CSVGDLPSGYGYTF; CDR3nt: TGCAGCGTGGGGGACCTCCCCTCGGGCTATGGCTACACCTTC